Listed below are T cell receptor beta chains from one sample, sequenced in a study of OX40 agonist ivuxolimab in advanced cancers. TCRdb's copy holds only in-frame clones and misses some; the assay was immunoSEQ multiplex PCR. Here the sample spans more than 95,000 clones, 85% to 95% being singletons. Sequenced here: CD4+ or CD8+ T cells sorted from blood, sampled in a trial of the OX40 agonist ivuxolimab. The source of these receptors is an adult with an advanced solid tumor such as melanoma, head and neck, liver or kidney cancer. Each CDR3 is given with its conserved first and last residue. D genes are given only for firm matches. The size entry is marked missing in some rows and otherwise reads once, few, many or a size class.

j_call: TRBJ1-2; clone_size: once; v_call: TRBV7-9; d_call: .; cdr3_aa: CASSSTGTGYGYTF; cdr3_nt: TGTGCCAGCAGCTCGACCGGGACGGGTTATGGCTACACCTTC
j_call: TRBJ1-3; clone_size: once; v_call: TRBV7-9; d_call: .; cdr3_aa: CASSVDRRGNTIYF; cdr3_nt: TGTGCCAGCAGCGTTGACAGGAGGGGAAACACCATATATTTT
j_call: TRBJ1-2; clone_size: .; v_call: TRBV18; d_call: .; cdr3_aa: CASSLDDTGGYTF; cdr3_nt: TGTGCCAGCTCCCTTGACGATACAGGCGGCTACACCTTC
j_call: TRBJ2-5; clone_size: .; v_call: TRBV7-3; d_call: TRBD2; cdr3_aa: CASSPSGRAGAQYF; cdr3_nt: TGTGCCAGCAGCCCTAGCGGGAGGGCCGGGGCCCAGTACTTC
j_call: TRBJ2-3; clone_size: .; v_call: TRBV30; d_call: TRBD1; cdr3_aa: CAWSAGQGDPDTQYF; cdr3_nt: TGTGCCTGGAGTGCCGGACAGGGAGATCCAGATACGCAGTATTTT
j_call: TRBJ1-1; clone_size: .; v_call: TRBV6-5; d_call: .; cdr3_aa: CASSYSGGTEAFF; cdr3_nt: TGTGCCAGCAGTTACTCAGGGGGCACTGAAGCTTTCTTT
j_call: TRBJ1-6; clone_size: .; v_call: TRBV30; d_call: .; cdr3_aa: CAWSVLPGNSPLHF; cdr3_nt: TGTGCCTGGAGTGTATTGCCGGGGAATTCACCCCTCCACTTT
j_call: TRBJ2-1; clone_size: .; v_call: TRBV6-5; d_call: TRBD2; cdr3_aa: CASSYWVAGGRYEQFF; cdr3_nt: TGTGCCAGCAGTTACTGGGTAGCGGGAGGGCGCTATGAGCAGTTCTTC
j_call: TRBJ2-1; clone_size: once; v_call: TRBV10-2; d_call: TRBD2; cdr3_aa: CASNPGLAGTNEQFF; cdr3_nt: TGCGCCAGCAACCCGGGACTAGCGGGAACCAATGAGCAGTTCTTC
j_call: TRBJ2-3; clone_size: .; v_call: TRBV5-1; d_call: TRBD2; cdr3_aa: CASSLRLAGGTVHTQYF; cdr3_nt: TGCGCCAGCAGCTTGAGGCTAGCGGGAGGAACTGTGCATACGCAGTATTTT
j_call: TRBJ2-2; clone_size: .; v_call: TRBV27; d_call: .; cdr3_aa: CASSWEAPLGELFF; cdr3_nt: TGTGCCAGCAGTTGGGAAGCCCCACTTGGGGAGCTGTTTTTT
j_call: TRBJ2-5; clone_size: .; v_call: TRBV5-4; d_call: .; cdr3_aa: CASSLSGESETQYF; cdr3_nt: TGTGCCAGCAGCTTGTCCGGGGAAAGTGAGACCCAGTACTTC
j_call: TRBJ2-3; clone_size: .; v_call: TRBV28; d_call: .; cdr3_aa: CASSGEAPTDTQYF; cdr3_nt: TGTGCCAGCAGTGGGGAGGCACCTACAGATACGCAGTATTTT
j_call: TRBJ1-5; clone_size: .; v_call: TRBV19; d_call: .; cdr3_aa: CASSEGASNQPQHF; cdr3_nt: TGTGCCAGTAGTGAAGGAGCCAGCAATCAGCCCCAGCATTTT
j_call: TRBJ1-3; clone_size: once; v_call: TRBV28; d_call: TRBD1; cdr3_aa: CASGRQGSGNTIYF; cdr3_nt: TGTGCCAGCGGACGACAGGGCTCTGGAAACACCATATATTTT
j_call: TRBJ2-2; clone_size: .; v_call: TRBV7-9; d_call: .; cdr3_aa: CASSSRLGNTGELFF; cdr3_nt: TGTGCCAGCAGCTCCCGATTGGGGAACACCGGGGAGCTGTTTTTT
j_call: TRBJ2-7; clone_size: once; v_call: TRBV7-3; d_call: TRBD1; cdr3_aa: CASSRTGNSYEQYF; cdr3_nt: TGTGCCAGCAGCCGGACAGGGAATAGCTACGAGCAGTACTTC
j_call: TRBJ1-6; clone_size: .; v_call: TRBV6-1; d_call: .; cdr3_aa: CATDPGLGGRIPLHF; cdr3_nt: TGTGCCACCGACCCAGGACTAGGGGGGCGCATACCCCTCCACTTT
j_call: TRBJ1-2; clone_size: once; v_call: TRBV28; d_call: TRBD1; cdr3_aa: CASSSQGGGNYGYTF; cdr3_nt: TGTGCCAGCAGTTCTCAAGGGGGCGGCAACTATGGCTACACCTTC
j_call: TRBJ1-5; clone_size: .; v_call: TRBV5-6; d_call: .; cdr3_aa: CASSLRTPGDNQPQHF; cdr3_nt: TGTGCCAGCAGCTTAAGGACCCCCGGAGACAATCAGCCCCAGCATTTT
j_call: TRBJ2-1; clone_size: .; v_call: TRBV19; d_call: TRBD2; cdr3_aa: CASSRKTSGSNNEQFF; cdr3_nt: TGTGCCAGTAGCCGAAAGACTAGCGGTTCTAACAATGAGCAGTTCTTC
j_call: TRBJ1-4; clone_size: .; v_call: TRBV7-9; d_call: .; cdr3_aa: CASSPRAGGEKLFF; cdr3_nt: TGTGCCAGCAGCCCCCGGGCAGGTGGGGAAAAACTGTTTTTT
j_call: TRBJ1-1; clone_size: .; v_call: TRBV5-4; d_call: .; cdr3_aa: CASSLDPTNTEAFF; cdr3_nt: TGTGCCAGCAGCTTGGATCCGACGAACACTGAAGCTTTCTTT
j_call: TRBJ1-6; clone_size: .; v_call: TRBV19; d_call: .; cdr3_aa: CASSTGPSSSYNSPLHF; cdr3_nt: TGTGCCAGTAGTACAGGACCGTCAAGCTCCTATAATTCACCCCTCCACTTT
j_call: TRBJ2-1; clone_size: .; v_call: TRBV28; d_call: .; cdr3_aa: CASTLQTAGTGNEQFF; cdr3_nt: TGTGCCAGCACCCTCCAGACAGCCGGAACGGGAAATGAGCAGTTCTTC
j_call: TRBJ1-1; clone_size: .; v_call: TRBV15; d_call: .; cdr3_aa: CATSSSDRIGEAFF; cdr3_nt: TGTGCCACCAGCTCCTCGGACAGAATCGGGGAAGCTTTCTTT
j_call: TRBJ2-3; clone_size: once; v_call: TRBV28; d_call: .; cdr3_aa: CASSFLKQGTSGHTQYF; cdr3_nt: TGTGCCAGCAGTTTTTTAAAACAGGGGACTTCGGGCCACACGCAGTATTTT
j_call: TRBJ2-2; clone_size: .; v_call: TRBV6-6; d_call: TRBD1; cdr3_aa: CASSYPGGSTGELFF; cdr3_nt: TGTGCCAGCAGTTACCCAGGGGGTTCCACCGGGGAGCTGTTTTTT
j_call: TRBJ2-7; clone_size: .; v_call: TRBV30; d_call: .; cdr3_aa: CAWEHAYAYEQYF; cdr3_nt: TGTGCCTGGGAACATGCCTACGCCTACGAGCAGTACTTC
j_call: TRBJ2-7; clone_size: .; v_call: TRBV5-4; d_call: .; cdr3_aa: CASSLVGTGTWTEQYF; cdr3_nt: TGTGCCAGCAGCTTAGTGGGTACGGGAACTTGGACTGAGCAGTACTTC
j_call: TRBJ1-2; clone_size: .; v_call: TRBV5-1; d_call: .; cdr3_aa: CASSLLTGKYGYTF; cdr3_nt: TGCGCCAGCAGCCTCCTAACAGGGAAGTATGGCTACACCTTC
j_call: TRBJ1-2; clone_size: .; v_call: TRBV25-1; d_call: TRBD1; cdr3_aa: CASSGDRVGYGYTF; cdr3_nt: TGTGCCAGCAGTGGTGACAGGGTCGGCTATGGCTACACCTTC